These T cell receptor beta chains were read from a single sample in a study of OX40 agonist ivuxolimab in advanced cancers. TCRdb's copy holds only in-frame clones and misses some; the assay was immunoSEQ multiplex PCR. The sample contains about 30,000 clones, more than 60% of which appear only once. The sequences come from CD4+ or CD8+ T cells sorted from blood, collected in a trial of the OX40 agonist ivuxolimab. The source of these receptors is an adult with an advanced solid tumor such as melanoma, head and neck, liver or kidney cancer. The CDR3 runs from the conserved cysteine through the conserved F or W. D genes are given only for firm matches. Expanded clones get a size class; other rows say once, few or many, or leave the size out.

TRBV7-3	-	TRBJ2-7	TRBD2	CASSLSGGSYEQYF	TGTGCCAGCAGCTTAAGCGGGGGGTCCTACGAGCAGTACTTC
TRBV7-8	-	TRBJ1-1	-	CASSLVWGNTEAFF	TGTGCCAGCAGCTTAGTTTGGGGGAACACTGAAGCTTTCTTT
TRBV27	-	TRBJ1-1	-	CASIGYTEAFF	TGTGCCAGCATCGGCTACACTGAAGCTTTCTTT
TRBV29-1	once	TRBJ1-2	TRBD1	CSVSRDRGYYGYTF	TGCAGCGTTTCCCGGGACAGGGGTTACTATGGCTACACCTTC
TRBV11-2	once	TRBJ2-3	-	CASSVTPSFSTDTQYF	TGTGCCAGCAGCGTCACCCCCTCGTTTAGCACAGATACGCAGTATTTT
TRBV11-2	few	TRBJ2-1	TRBD1	CASSSYRGTYNEQFF	TGTGCCAGCAGCTCCTACAGGGGAACCTACAATGAGCAGTTCTTC
TRBV5-1	once	TRBJ1-1	-	CASSLSSEGSETEAFF	TGCGCCAGCAGCTTGTCTTCTGAAGGATCGGAGACTGAAGCTTTCTTT
TRBV4-2	-	TRBJ2-7	-	CASSQGGQSYEQYF	TGTGCCAGCAGCCAAGGCGGACAGAGCTACGAGCAGTACTTC
TRBV2	-	TRBJ1-1	-	CASGQTERAFF	TGTGCCAGCGGCCAGACGGAACGAGCTTTCTTT
TRBV6-4	-	TRBJ2-1	TRBD2	CASSGGLQSYNEQFF	TGTGCCAGCAGCGGGGGACTACAATCGTACAATGAGCAGTTCTTC
TRBV30	few	TRBJ1-3	-	CAWSAGTGNTIYF	TGTGCCTGGTCGGCGGGAACTGGAAACACCATATATTTT